This T cell receptor (beta chain) was sequenced in a study of CD8 T cells in Susac syndrome. An amount of RNA that ranged from roughly 0.5 to 1 ug was reverse transcribed with random hexamers. TCRdb processed the immunoSEQ multiplex PCR reads anew with MiXCR; each CDR3 protein has one entry. The sample holds 150,000 to 160,000 distinct CDR3 sequences, 94% seen once. The ends were cut back, 4 bases at V and 3 bases at J, with 21 bases in the middle. Germline V gives CDR1 SGHVS, CDR2 FQNEAQ. The CDR3 has 17 residues. The V and J genes are TRBV7-8 and TRBJ2-5; maybe TRBD2 (7 bases). The receptor's source is a human donor with multiple sclerosis. The source material was CD8+ T cells from PBMCs. The CDR3 region has the DNA TGTGCCAGCAGCTCCTACAATGTGGCGGGGGCGAAAGAGACCCAGTACTTC. Translating gives CASSSYNVAGAKETQYF.